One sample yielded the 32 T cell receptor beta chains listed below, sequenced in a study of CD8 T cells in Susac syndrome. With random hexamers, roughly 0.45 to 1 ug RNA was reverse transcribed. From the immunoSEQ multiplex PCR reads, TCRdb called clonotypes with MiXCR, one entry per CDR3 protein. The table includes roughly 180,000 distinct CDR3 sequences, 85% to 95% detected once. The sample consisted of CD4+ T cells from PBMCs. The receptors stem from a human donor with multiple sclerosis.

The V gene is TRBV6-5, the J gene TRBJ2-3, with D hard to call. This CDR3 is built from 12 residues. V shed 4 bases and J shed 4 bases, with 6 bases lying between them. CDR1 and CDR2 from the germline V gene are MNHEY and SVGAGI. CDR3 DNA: TGTGCCAGCAGTTCAACAGCAGATACGCAGTATTTT. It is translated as CASSSTADTQYF.

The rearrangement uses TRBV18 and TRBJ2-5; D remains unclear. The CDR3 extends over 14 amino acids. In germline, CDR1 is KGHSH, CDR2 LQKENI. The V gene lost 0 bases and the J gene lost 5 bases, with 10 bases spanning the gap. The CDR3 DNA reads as TGTGCCAGCTCACCACCCGGCGGTTGGGAGACCCAGTACTTC. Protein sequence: CASSPPGGWETQYF.

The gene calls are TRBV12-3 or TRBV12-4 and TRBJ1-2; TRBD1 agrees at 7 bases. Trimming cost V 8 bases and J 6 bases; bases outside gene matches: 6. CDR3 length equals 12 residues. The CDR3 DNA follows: TGTGCCAGCTCCAGGGGGGAGAATGGCTACACCTTC. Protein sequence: CASSRGENGYTF.

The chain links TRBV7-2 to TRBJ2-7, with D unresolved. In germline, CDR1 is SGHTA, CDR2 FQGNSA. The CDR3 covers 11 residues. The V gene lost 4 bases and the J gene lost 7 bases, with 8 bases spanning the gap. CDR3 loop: CASSSQREQYF. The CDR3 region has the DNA TGTGCCAGCAGCTCACAGAGGGAGCAGTACTTC.

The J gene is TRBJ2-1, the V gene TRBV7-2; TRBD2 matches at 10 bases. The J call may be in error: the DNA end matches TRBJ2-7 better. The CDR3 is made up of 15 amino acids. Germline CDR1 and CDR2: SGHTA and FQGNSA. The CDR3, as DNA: TGTGCCAGCAGCTTATCGGCTAGCGGGAGTTACGAGCAGTACTTC. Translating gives CASSLSASGSYEQYF.

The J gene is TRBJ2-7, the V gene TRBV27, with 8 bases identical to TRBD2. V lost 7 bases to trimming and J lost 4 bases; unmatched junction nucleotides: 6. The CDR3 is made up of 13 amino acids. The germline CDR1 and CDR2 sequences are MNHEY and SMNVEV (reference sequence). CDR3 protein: CASTGGTRYEQYF. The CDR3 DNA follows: TGTGCCAGCACCGGAGGGACTAGGTACGAGCAGTACTTC.

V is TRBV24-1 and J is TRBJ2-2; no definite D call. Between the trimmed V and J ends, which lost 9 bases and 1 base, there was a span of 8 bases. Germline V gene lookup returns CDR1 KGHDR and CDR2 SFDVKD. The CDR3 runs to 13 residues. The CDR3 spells CATLQENTGELFF. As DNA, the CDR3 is TGTGCCACCTTACAAGAGAACACCGGGGAGCTGTTTTTT.

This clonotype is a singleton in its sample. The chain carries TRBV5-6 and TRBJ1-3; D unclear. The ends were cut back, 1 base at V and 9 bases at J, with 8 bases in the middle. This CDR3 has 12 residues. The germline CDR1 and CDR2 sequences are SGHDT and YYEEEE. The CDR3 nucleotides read TGTGCCAGCAGCTTGTCCGGAGGCACCATATATTTT. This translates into CASSLSGGTIYF. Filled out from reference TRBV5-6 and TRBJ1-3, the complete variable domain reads DAGVTQSPTHLIKTRGQQVTLRCSPKSGHDTVSWYQQALGQGPQFIFQYYEEEERQRGNFPDRFSGHQFPNYSSELNVNALLLGDSALYLCASSLSGGTIYFGEGSWLTVV.

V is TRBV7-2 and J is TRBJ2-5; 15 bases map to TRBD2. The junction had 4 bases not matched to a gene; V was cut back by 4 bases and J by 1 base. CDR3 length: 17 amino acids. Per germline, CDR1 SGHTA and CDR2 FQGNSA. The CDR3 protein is CASSYGLAGGTQETQYF. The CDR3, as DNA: TGTGCCAGCAGCTACGGACTAGCGGGAGGGACCCAAGAGACCCAGTACTTC.

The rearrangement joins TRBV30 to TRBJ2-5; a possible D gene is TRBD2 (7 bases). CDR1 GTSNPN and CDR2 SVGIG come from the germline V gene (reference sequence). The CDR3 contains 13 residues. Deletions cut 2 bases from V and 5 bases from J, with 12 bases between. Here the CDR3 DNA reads TGTGCCTGGAGTCTCGGGGGGCGGGAGACCCAGTACTTC. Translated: CAWSLGGRETQYF. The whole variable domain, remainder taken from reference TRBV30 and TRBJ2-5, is SQTIHQWPATLVQPVGSPLSLECTVEGTSNPNLYWYRQAAGRGLQLLFYSVGIGQISSEVPQNLSASRPQDRQFILSSKKLLLSDSGFYLCAWSLGGRETQYFGPGTRLLVL.

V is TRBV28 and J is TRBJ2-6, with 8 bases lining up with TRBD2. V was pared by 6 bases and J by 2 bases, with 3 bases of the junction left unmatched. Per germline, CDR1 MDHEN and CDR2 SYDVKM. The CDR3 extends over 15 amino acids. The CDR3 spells CASRLGGAGANVLTF. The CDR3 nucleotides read TGTGCCAGCAGGCTCGGGGGGGCTGGGGCCAACGTCCTGACTTTC.

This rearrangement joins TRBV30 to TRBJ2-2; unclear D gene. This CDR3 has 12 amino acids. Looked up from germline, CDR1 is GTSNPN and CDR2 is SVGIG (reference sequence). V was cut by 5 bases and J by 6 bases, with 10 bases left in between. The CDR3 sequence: CAWCGVPGELFF. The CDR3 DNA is TGTGCCTGGTGTGGGGTCCCCGGGGAGCTGTTTTTT. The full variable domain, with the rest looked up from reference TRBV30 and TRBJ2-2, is SQTIHQWPATLVQPVGSPLSLECTVEGTSNPNLYWYRQAAGRGLQLLFYSVGIGQISSEVPQNLSASRPQDRQFILSSKKLLLSDSGFYLCAWCGVPGELFFGEGSRLTVL.

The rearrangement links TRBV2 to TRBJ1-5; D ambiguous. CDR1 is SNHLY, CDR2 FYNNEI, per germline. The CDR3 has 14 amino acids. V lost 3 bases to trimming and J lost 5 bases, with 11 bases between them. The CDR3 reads CASSEASGYQPQHF. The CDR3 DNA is TGTGCCAGCAGTGAGGCGTCAGGTTATCAGCCCCAGCATTTT. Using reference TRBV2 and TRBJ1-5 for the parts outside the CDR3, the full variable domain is EPEVTQTPSHQVTQMGQEVILRCVPISNHLYFYWYRQILGQKVEFLVSFYNNEISEKSEIFDDQFSVERPDGSNFTLKIRSTKLEDSAMYFCASSEASGYQPQHFGDGTRLSIL.

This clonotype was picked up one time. The CDR3 DNA reads TGTGCCAGCAGACCAGCGGGAGGGCGCACAGATACGCAGTATTTT. Its protein product is CASRPAGGRTDTQYF. This chain connects TRBV11-1 to TRBJ2-3; 10 nucleotides line up with TRBD2. Germline V gene data show CDR1 as SGHAT and CDR2 as FQDESV (reference sequence). This CDR3 is built from 15 residues. Trimming cost V 6 bases and J 1 base; bases outside gene matches: 4.

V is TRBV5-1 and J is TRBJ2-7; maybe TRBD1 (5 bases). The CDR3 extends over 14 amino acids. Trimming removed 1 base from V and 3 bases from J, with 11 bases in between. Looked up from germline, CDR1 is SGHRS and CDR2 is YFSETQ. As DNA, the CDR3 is TGCGCCAGCAGCTTGAGGGGTGAGAACTACGAGCAGTACTTC. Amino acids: CASSLRGENYEQYF.

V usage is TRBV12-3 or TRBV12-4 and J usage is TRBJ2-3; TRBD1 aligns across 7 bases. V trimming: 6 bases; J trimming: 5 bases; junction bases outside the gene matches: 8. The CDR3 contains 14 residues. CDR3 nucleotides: TGTGCCAGCAGAGCCCGGACAGGCGGAGATACGCAGTATTTT. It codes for CASRARTGGDTQYF.

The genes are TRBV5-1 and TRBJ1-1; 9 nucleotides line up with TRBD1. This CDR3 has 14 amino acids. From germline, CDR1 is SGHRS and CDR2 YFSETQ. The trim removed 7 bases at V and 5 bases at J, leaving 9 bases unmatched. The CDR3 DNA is TGCGCCAGCGTACCCGGGACAGGGAATACTGAAGCTTTCTTT. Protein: CASVPGTGNTEAFF.

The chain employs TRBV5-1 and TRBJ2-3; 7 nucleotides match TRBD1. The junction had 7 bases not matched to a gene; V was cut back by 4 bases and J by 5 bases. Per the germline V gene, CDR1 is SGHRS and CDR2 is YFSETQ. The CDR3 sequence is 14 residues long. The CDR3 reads CASSPQGIGDTQYF. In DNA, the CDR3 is TGCGCCAGCAGCCCACAGGGGATAGGAGATACGCAGTATTTT.

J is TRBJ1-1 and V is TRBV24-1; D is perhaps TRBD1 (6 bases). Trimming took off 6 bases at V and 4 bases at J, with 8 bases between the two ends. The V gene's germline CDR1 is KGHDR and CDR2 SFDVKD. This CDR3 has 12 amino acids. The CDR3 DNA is TGTGCCACCAGTCAACAGGGCACTGAAGCTTTCTTT. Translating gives CATSQQGTEAFF.

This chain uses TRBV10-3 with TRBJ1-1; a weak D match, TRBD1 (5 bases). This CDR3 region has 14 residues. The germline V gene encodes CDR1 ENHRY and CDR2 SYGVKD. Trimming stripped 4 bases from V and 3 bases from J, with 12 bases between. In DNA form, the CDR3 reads TGTGCCATCAGTGGCGGACACCGGGACACTGAAGCTTTCTTT. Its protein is CAISGGHRDTEAFF.

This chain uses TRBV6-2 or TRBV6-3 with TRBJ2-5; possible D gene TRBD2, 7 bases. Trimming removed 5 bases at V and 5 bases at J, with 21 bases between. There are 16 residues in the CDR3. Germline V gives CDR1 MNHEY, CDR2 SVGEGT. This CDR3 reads CASSAGLRGAKETQYF. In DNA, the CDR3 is TGTGCCAGCAGTGCGGGCCTCCGGGGGGCAAAGGAGACCCAGTACTTC.

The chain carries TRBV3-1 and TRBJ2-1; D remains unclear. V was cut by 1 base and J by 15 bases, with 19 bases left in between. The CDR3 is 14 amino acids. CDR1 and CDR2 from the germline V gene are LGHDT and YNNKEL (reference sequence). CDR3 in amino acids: CASSQGASAAVLFF. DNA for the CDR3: TGTGCCAGCAGCCAAGGGGCCTCCGCGGCCGTGCTGTTCTTC.

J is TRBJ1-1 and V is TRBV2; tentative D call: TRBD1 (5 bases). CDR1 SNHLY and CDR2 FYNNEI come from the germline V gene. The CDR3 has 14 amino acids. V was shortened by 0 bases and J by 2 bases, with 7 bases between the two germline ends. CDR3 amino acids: CASSEAGVNTEAFF. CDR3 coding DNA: TGTGCCAGCAGTGAAGCGGGGGTTAACACTGAAGCTTTCTTT.

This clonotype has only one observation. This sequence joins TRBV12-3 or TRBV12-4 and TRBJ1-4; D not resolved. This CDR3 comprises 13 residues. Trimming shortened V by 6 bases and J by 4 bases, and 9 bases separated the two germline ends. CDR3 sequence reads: CASRTDNNEKLFF. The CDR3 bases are TGTGCCAGCAGAACCGACAATAATGAAAAACTGTTTTTT.

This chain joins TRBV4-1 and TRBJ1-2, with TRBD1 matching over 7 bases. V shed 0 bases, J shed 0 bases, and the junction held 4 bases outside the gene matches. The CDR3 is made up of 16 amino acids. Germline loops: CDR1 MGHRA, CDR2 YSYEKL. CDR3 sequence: CASSQDPGGSNYGYTF. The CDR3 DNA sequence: TGCGCCAGCAGCCAAGATCCAGGGGGTTCTAACTATGGCTACACCTTC.

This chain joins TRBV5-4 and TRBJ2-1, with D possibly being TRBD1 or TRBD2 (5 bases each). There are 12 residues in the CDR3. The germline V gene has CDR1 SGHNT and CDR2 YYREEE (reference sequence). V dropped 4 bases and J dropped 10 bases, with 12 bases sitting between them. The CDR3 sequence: CASSQTGGEQFF. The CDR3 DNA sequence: TGTGCCAGCAGCCAAACTGGGGGAGAGCAGTTCTTC.

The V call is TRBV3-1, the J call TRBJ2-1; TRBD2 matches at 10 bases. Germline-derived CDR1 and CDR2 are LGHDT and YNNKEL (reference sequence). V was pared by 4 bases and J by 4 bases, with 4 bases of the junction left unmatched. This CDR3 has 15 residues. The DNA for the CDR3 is TGTGCCAGCAGCCCCGGGACTAGCGATTACAATGAGCAGTTCTTC. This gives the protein CASSPGTSDYNEQFF.

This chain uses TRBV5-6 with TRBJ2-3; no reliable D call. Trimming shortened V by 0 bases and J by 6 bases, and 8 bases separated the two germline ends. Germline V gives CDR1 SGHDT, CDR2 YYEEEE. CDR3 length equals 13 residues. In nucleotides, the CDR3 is TGTGCCAGCAGCTTGGGTCCCCGGGATACGCAGTATTTT. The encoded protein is CASSLGPRDTQYF.

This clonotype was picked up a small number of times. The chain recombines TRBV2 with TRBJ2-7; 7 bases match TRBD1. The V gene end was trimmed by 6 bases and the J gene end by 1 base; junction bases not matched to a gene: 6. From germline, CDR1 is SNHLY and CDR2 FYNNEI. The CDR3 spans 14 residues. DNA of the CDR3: TGTGCCAGCAGCGTTGGACAGGAGTCCTACGAGCAGTACTTC. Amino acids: CASSVGQESYEQYF.

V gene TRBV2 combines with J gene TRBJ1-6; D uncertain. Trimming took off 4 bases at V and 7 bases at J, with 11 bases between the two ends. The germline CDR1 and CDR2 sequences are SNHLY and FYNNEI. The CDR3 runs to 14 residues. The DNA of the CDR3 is TGTGCCAGCAGTGCTCTACCGGGGAATTCACCCCTCCACTTT. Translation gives CASSALPGNSPLHF.

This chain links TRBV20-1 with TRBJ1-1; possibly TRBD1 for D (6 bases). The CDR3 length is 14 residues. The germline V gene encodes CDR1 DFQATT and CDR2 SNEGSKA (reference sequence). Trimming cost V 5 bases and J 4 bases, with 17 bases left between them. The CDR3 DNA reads TGCAGTGCTCCGAAGGGGGGGGTTTTCACTGAAGCTTTCTTT. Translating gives CSAPKGGVFTEAFF.

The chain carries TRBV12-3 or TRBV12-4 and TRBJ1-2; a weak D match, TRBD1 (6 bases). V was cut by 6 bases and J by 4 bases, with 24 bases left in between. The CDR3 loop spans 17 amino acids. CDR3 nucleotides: TGTGCCAGCAGCCAGGGGACGTATGCAAGTGGGTCCTATGGCTACACCTTC. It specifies CASSQGTYASGSYGYTF.